A single sample is the source of the 11 T cell receptor beta chains below, sequenced in a study of shared clonotypes between healthy human individuals. TCRdb keeps only in-frame clones here, not all; method: immunoSEQ multiplex PCR. The table includes over 1.5 million clones, about 98% detected once. Sequencing used naive CD4+ T cells sorted from blood. The subset is: CD45RA+ positively selected. The receptor source for this set is a man aged 25-45 years in good health.

V and J are TRBV6-1 and TRBJ2-3; a possible D gene is TRBD2 (5 bases). With 4 bases removed from V and 1 base from J, the gap between germline ends came to 15 bases. Germline V gene sequence: CDR1 MNHNS, CDR2 SASEGT. CDR3 length equals 16 residues. CDR3 sequence: CASSVWRADGTDTQYF. The CDR3 coding sequence is TGTGCCAGCAGTGTATGGCGGGCCGACGGCACAGATACGCAGTATTTT.

Worth noting for this clone: At the DNA level, this CDR3 is encoded by other sequences in the same sample as well. The CDR3 loop reads CASSVSGQPYEQYF. The DNA of the CDR3 is TGTGCCAGCAGCGTGTCGGGACAACCCTACGAGCAGTACTTC. The chain employs TRBV9 and TRBJ2-7; possibly TRBD1 for D (6 bases). Trimming stripped 2 bases from V and 2 bases from J, with 11 bases between. Germline assignment: CDR1 SGDLS and CDR2 YYNGEE. The CDR3 runs to 14 residues.

V gene TRBV5-4 combines with J gene TRBJ1-2, with 7 bases fitting TRBD1. V lost 4 bases and J lost 6; bases outside the gene matches: 15. The germline V gene encodes CDR1 SGHNT and CDR2 YYREEE (reference sequence). The length of the CDR3 is 16 residues. The CDR3 loop reads CASSQANRGLVHGYTF. The CDR3 DNA is TGTGCCAGCAGCCAAGCAAACAGGGGCCTGGTTCATGGCTACACCTTC.

The sample holds one count of this clone. This sequence joins TRBV11-2 and TRBJ2-5, with 8 bases aligning to TRBD2. Trimming cost V 5 bases and J 2 bases; bases outside gene matches: 4. Per the germline V gene, CDR1 is SGHAT and CDR2 is FQNNGV. CDR3 length equals 14 residues. CDR3 sequence reads: CASSRGTRQETQYF. In DNA form, the CDR3 reads TGTGCCAGCAGCCGCGGGACTAGACAAGAGACCCAGTACTTC.

To note about this clone: Other DNA sequences in this specimen translate into the identical CDR3. The genes are TRBV18 and TRBJ2-7; 11 bases fit TRBD2. V trimming: 3 bases; J trimming: 2 bases; junction bases outside the gene matches: 3. CDR3 length: 15 amino acids. Germline CDR1 is KGHSH and CDR2 is LQKENI. The CDR3 DNA is TGTGCCAGCTCACCCCTAGCGGGAGGAACCTACGAGCAGTACTTC. It codes for CASSPLAGGTYEQYF. Full variable domain (missing parts from reference TRBV18 and TRBJ2-7): NAGVMQNPRHLVRRRGQEARLRCSPMKGHSHVYWYRQLPEEGLKFMVYLQKENIIDESGMPKERFSAEFPKEGPSILRIQQVVRGDSAAYFCASSPLAGGTYEQYFGPGTRLTVT.

The V call is TRBV9, the J call TRBJ2-3; 14 bases fit TRBD2. Germline trimming cut 4 bases from V and 4 bases from J; bases unmatched to any gene: 14. The germline V gene has CDR1 SGDLS and CDR2 YYNGEE. CDR3 size: 19 residues. The CDR3 is CASSLRHMTSGRAPDTQYF. DNA of the CDR3: TGTGCCAGCAGCCTTCGACATATGACTAGCGGGAGGGCCCCAGATACGCAGTATTTT.

J is TRBJ1-2 and V is TRBV5-4; D ambiguous. The germline CDR1 and CDR2 sequences are SGHNT and YYREEE (reference sequence). With 0 bases removed from V and 8 bases from J, the gap between germline ends came to 11 bases. The CDR3 totals 13 residues. The CDR3 bases are TGTGCCAGCAGCTTGGATCGGGAAAGAGGCTACACCTTC. This codes for CASSLDRERGYTF.

The CDR3 region is CASSRTENYEQYF. CDR3 DNA: TGCGCCAGCAGCCGGACAGAGAACTACGAGCAGTACTTC. The chain joins TRBV4-1 to TRBJ2-7, with D possibly matching TRBD1 (6 bases). V gave up 4 bases and J gave up 3 bases, with 10 bases separating them. This CDR3 has 13 amino acids. The germline V gene has CDR1 MGHRA and CDR2 YSYEKL.

Comment on this clone: Other DNA variants within this sample encode the same CDR3. The chain joins TRBV5-1 to TRBJ2-7; 9 bases line up with TRBD1. There are 15 residues in the CDR3. The germline V gene encodes CDR1 SGHRS and CDR2 YFSETQ. The V and J ends lost 4 bases and 3 bases, in that order; junction bases with no gene match: 8. The CDR3 DNA is TGCGCCAGCAGCCCCCCGGGACAGGGCCTCTACGAGCAGTACTTC. Translating it yields CASSPPGQGLYEQYF.

The chain carries TRBV4-2 and TRBJ2-7; D possibly matches TRBD1 or TRBD2 (5 bases each). V gave up 0 bases and J gave up 5 bases, with 8 bases separating them. The CDR3 runs 13 residues. CDR1 LGHNA and CDR2 YNFKEQ come from the germline V gene. This CDR3 is CASSQEWGNEQYF. The CDR3 nucleotides read TGTGCCAGCAGCCAAGAGTGGGGGAACGAGCAGTACTTC.

The gene calls are TRBV19 and TRBJ2-3; perhaps D is TRBD1 or TRBD2 (5 bases each). V was clipped by 5 bases and J by 1 base, with 13 bases between them. Germline V gives CDR1 LNHDA, CDR2 SQIVND (reference sequence). This CDR3 comprises 15 residues. CDR3 protein: CASSPGTVGTDTQYF. Written as DNA, the CDR3 is TGTGCCAGTAGTCCCGGGACCGTAGGCACAGATACGCAGTATTTT.